Sequencing of this T cell receptor beta chain was carried out in a study of blood T cells in healthy people across ages. This clonotype came up a few times. Then a second PCR, running about 6 to 11 cycles, was carried out with a sample-barcoded 5' primer and a J-beta primer mix. TCRdb fed the 5' RACE reads into MiXCR, producing one record per CDR3 protein. Of some 1,500,000 distinct CDR3 sequences in the sample, 42% are singletons; the top ten hold around 4%. Sample: blood. The sequence was collected from a woman aged 18-35 years in good health.

CDR3 sequence reads: CASKLSPGQLDSEQYF. CDR3 bases: TGTGCCAGCAAACTCTCACCGGGACAGCTGGACAGTGAGCAGTACTTC. The V call is TRBV27, the J call TRBJ2-7; 7 bases agree with TRBD1. The V gene end was trimmed by 7 bases and the J gene end by 7 bases; junction bases not matched to a gene: 19. This CDR3 region has 16 residues. CDR1 and CDR2 from the germline V gene are MNHEY and SMNVEV (reference sequence).